Shown below are 8 T cell receptor beta chains from a single sample sequenced in a study of blood T cell repertoires in COVID-19. TCRdb keeps only in-frame clones here, not all; method: immunoSEQ multiplex PCR. The sample yields roughly 150,000 clones, around nine tenths seen once. The specimen sequenced was peripheral blood. The receptors come from a human donor in a cohort sampled during active COVID-19.

In this sample, this clone turned up once. V and J are TRBV6-5 and TRBJ1-2; D not resolved. Germline-derived CDR1 and CDR2 are MNHEY and SVGAGI. V was clipped by 8 bases and J by 8 bases, with 9 bases between them. CDR3 length: 10 amino acids. In nucleotides, the CDR3 is TGTGCCAGCGGGAGGGAGGGCTACACCTTC. Its translation: CASGREGYTF.

This rearrangement joins TRBV28 to TRBJ2-2, with a possible D match to TRBD2 (6 bases). This CDR3 spans 15 amino acids. The ends were cut back, 5 bases at V and 1 base at J, with 11 bases in the middle. Germline assignment: CDR1 MDHEN and CDR2 SYDVKM. CDR3 amino acids: CASSIRDWNTGELFF. The CDR3 bases are TGTGCCAGCAGTATCCGGGACTGGAACACCGGGGAGCTGTTTTTT.

The chain recombines TRBV19 with TRBJ2-1; 7 nucleotides match TRBD2. The CDR3 covers 14 residues. Germline CDR1 LNHDA, CDR2 SQIVND (reference sequence). The ends lost 3 bases at V and 5 bases at J; junction bases unmatched: 4. This CDR3 reads CASSIRAGDNEQFF. The CDR3 region has the DNA TGTGCCAGTAGTATTCGGGCGGGAGACAATGAGCAGTTCTTC.

The rearrangement links TRBV5-6 to TRBJ2-2; 8 nucleotides align to TRBD2. This CDR3 spans 16 amino acids. V gave up 2 bases and J gave up 3 bases; unmatched junction bases: 6. The germline V gene has CDR1 SGHDT and CDR2 YYEEEE. The DNA of the CDR3 is TGTGCCAGCAGCTTAATGGGCGGGGGGCACACCGGGGAGCTGTTTTTT. Protein: CASSLMGGGHTGELFF.

The rearrangement links TRBV7-9 to TRBJ1-4, with 7 bases fitting TRBD1. V trimming: 2 bases; J trimming: 2 bases; junction bases outside the gene matches: 11. CDR1 and CDR2 from the germline V gene are SEHNR and FQNEAQ (reference sequence). This CDR3 region has 18 residues. CDR3 protein: CASSLTTGVLSTNEKLFF. CDR3 nucleotides: TGTGCCAGCAGCTTAACTACAGGGGTTCTGAGCACTAATGAAAAACTGTTTTTT.

A single count supports this clone. The CDR3 spells CASSYTGTPNSGANVLTF. The CDR3 bases are TGTGCCAGTAGCTATACCGGGACACCTAACTCTGGGGCCAACGTCCTGACTTTC. The chain carries TRBV19 and TRBJ2-6; possibly TRBD1 for D (6 bases). In germline, CDR1 is LNHDA, CDR2 SQIVND (reference sequence). The CDR3 is made up of 18 amino acids. Trimming stripped 6 bases from V and 0 bases from J, with 18 bases between.

The rearrangement uses TRBV7-9 and TRBJ2-7; D is perhaps TRBD2 (6 bases). V was shortened by 10 bases and J by 1 base, with 26 bases between the two germline ends. This CDR3 is built from 17 residues. Germline V gene data show CDR1 as SEHNR and CDR2 as FQNEAQ (reference sequence). In nucleotides, the CDR3 is TGTGCCATCCCCGGAGGGGCCGCAGGTAGCGAGTCCTACGAGCAGTACTTC. Amino acid sequence: CAIPGGAAGSESYEQYF.

The V gene is TRBV5-1, the J gene TRBJ1-2; TRBD1 matches at 8 bases. The junction had 9 bases not matched to a gene; V was cut back by 5 bases and J by 0 bases. This CDR3 contains 16 residues. CDR1 is SGHRS, CDR2 YFSETQ, per germline. The CDR3 nucleotides read TGCGCCAGCAGGGCAGACAGGGGTTTCGCTAACTATGGCTACACCTTC. It is translated as CASRADRGFANYGYTF.